These 17 T cell receptor beta chains share one sample of origin, sequenced in a study of CD8+ T cells in alopecia areata. Treatment indicated: oral pan-JAK inhibitor, 5-10 mg twice daily. After isolation, RNA underwent reverse transcription to generate cDNA as the sequencing template. Sequenced by immunoSEQ multiplex PCR; TCRdb stores in-frame clones only, minus some. The sample carries around 110,000 clones, roughly 50% recorded once. The sample was CD8+ T cells sorted from blood, taken at week 24, from a patient treated with tofacitinib. These receptors were taken from a human donor with alopecia areata.

V usage is TRBV9 and J usage is TRBJ1-1, with D perhaps TRBD1 (6 bases). This CDR3 is built from 13 residues. CDR1 and CDR2 from the germline V gene are SGDLS and YYNGEE. V was cut by 4 bases and J by 7 bases, with 14 bases left in between. The chain's CDR3 is CASSPPGGVEAFF. CDR3 nucleotides: TGTGCCAGCAGCCCTCCGGGGGGCGTTGAAGCTTTCTTT.

This clone was seen only a few times. V is TRBV12-5 and J is TRBJ1-1; D ambiguous. Germline CDR1 is LGHNT and CDR2 is FRNRAP. Trimming took 1 base from V and 1 from J, leaving 7 bases between them. This CDR3 contains 14 residues. CDR3 nucleotides: TGTGCTAGTGGTTTGGCCGGGAGGAACACTGAAGCTTTCTTT. It encodes CASGLAGRNTEAFF.

This clone has just one count. The chain couples TRBV29-1 to TRBJ2-7; 9 nucleotides line up with TRBD1. The V and J ends lost 6 bases and 2 bases, in that order; junction bases with no gene match: 5. Germline V gene lookup returns CDR1 SQVTM and CDR2 ANQGSEA. The CDR3 has 13 residues. Written as DNA, the CDR3 is TGCAGCGTCACAGGGGGCGCCGCCTACGAGCAGTACTTC. This gives the protein CSVTGGAAYEQYF.

The rearrangement joins TRBV30 to TRBJ1-5; no reliable D call. V was cut by 0 bases and J by 6 bases, with 9 bases left in between. Germline V gene lookup returns CDR1 GTSNPN and CDR2 SVGIG (reference sequence). This CDR3 spans 13 amino acids. CDR3 loop: CAWSVEGGQPQHF. The CDR3 DNA reads as TGTGCCTGGAGTGTGGAGGGCGGTCAGCCCCAGCATTTT.

This clone was observed a few times. This chain uses TRBV5-1 with TRBJ1-1, with D possibly TRBD1 on 5 matching bases. This CDR3 contains 16 residues. The V and J ends lost 4 bases and 0 bases respectively, with 16 bases between them. Germline lookup yields CDR1 SGHRS and CDR2 YFSETQ. For the CDR3, the DNA is TGCGCCAGCAGCGCCGGGGGTCCAACCATGAACACTGAAGCTTTCTTT. It is translated as CASSAGGPTMNTEAFF.

This clone came up a few times. The V and J genes are TRBV11-2 and TRBJ2-7; D perhaps matches TRBD2 (6 bases). The CDR3 is 16 residues long. Germline-derived CDR1 and CDR2 are SGHAT and FQNNGV. V was clipped by 5 bases and J by 3 bases, with 20 bases between them. CDR3 nucleotide sequence: TGTGCCAGCAGCACCCCTCGGTACGAAGCGGGCTACGAGCAGTACTTC. It specifies CASSTPRYEAGYEQYF.

The chain joins TRBV30 to TRBJ2-6, with a tentative D call TRBD1 (5 bases). The CDR3 contains 17 residues. V was pared by 4 bases and J by 0 bases, with 16 bases between. The germline CDR1 and CDR2 sequences are GTSNPN and SVGIG (reference sequence). The CDR3 sequence: CAWTTKQGISGANVLTF. The CDR3 DNA reads as TGTGCCTGGACCACCAAGCAGGGAATCTCTGGGGCCAACGTCCTGACTTTC.

V and J are TRBV6-5 and TRBJ2-1; TRBD2 is a possible D gene (7 bases). Deletions cut 0 bases from V and 6 bases from J, with 12 bases between. Per the germline V gene, CDR1 is MNHEY and CDR2 is SVGAGI. The length of the CDR3 is 15 residues. This CDR3 reads CASSYSGGPSNEQFF. The CDR3 nucleotides are TGTGCCAGCAGTTACTCCGGGGGGCCGTCCAATGAGCAGTTCTTC.

The chain combines TRBV5-1 with TRBJ2-2; no reliable D call. Trimming removed 4 bases from V and 0 bases from J, with 10 bases in between. This CDR3 is 15 amino acids long. Germline CDR1 reads SGHRS; CDR2 reads YFSETQ. DNA of the CDR3: TGCGCCAGCAGCGAAGACGGACCGAACACCGGGGAGCTGTTTTTT. Its protein is CASSEDGPNTGELFF. Full variable domain (remainder filled in from reference TRBV5-1 and TRBJ2-2): KAGVTQTPRYLIKTRGQQVTLSCSPISGHRSVSWYQQTPGQGLQFLFEYFSETQRNKGNFPGRFSGRQFSNSRSEMNVSTLELGDSALYLCASSEDGPNTGELFFGEGSRLTVL.

As regards this clone: Its ends do not fully match the called genes, so a read error is possible. This chain links TRBV4-2 with TRBJ1-1; D gene uncertain. CDR1 and CDR2 (germline): LGHNA, YNFKEQ. The CDR3 sequence is 12 residues long. The CDR3 sequence is CASSQVKTEAFF. For the CDR3, the DNA is TGTGCCAGCAGCCAAGTGAAGACTGAAGCTTTCTTT.

This clone was seen only a few times. The chain combines TRBV6-1 with TRBJ1-1, with D uncertain. The V end lost 3 bases, the J end lost 1 base, and 6 bases lay between the germline ends. Germline loops: CDR1 MNHNS, CDR2 SASEGT. The CDR3 loop spans 13 amino acids. For the CDR3, the DNA is TGTGCCAGCAGTGACGGATGGAACACTGAAGCTTTCTTT. This gives the protein CASSDGWNTEAFF.

V usage is TRBV16 and J usage is TRBJ2-7, with D maybe TRBD2 (6 bases). V lost 5 bases, J lost 4 bases, and 15 bases lay in between. The CDR3 runs 14 residues. Per the germline V gene, CDR1 is KGHSY and CDR2 is FQNENV. The CDR3 spells CASSEDLGRYEQYF. CDR3 coding DNA: TGTGCCAGCAGCGAGGACTTAGGGAGGTACGAGCAGTACTTC.

This clone was seen more than once but under ten times. The chain recombines TRBV25-1 with TRBJ1-1; D remains ambiguous. CDR3 size: 13 residues. V was clipped by 5 bases and J by 1 base, with 8 bases between them. CDR1 is MGHDK and CDR2 is SYGVNS in the germline V gene. Here the CDR3 reads CASSFDENTEAFF. For the CDR3, the DNA is TGTGCCAGCAGTTTCGATGAGAACACTGAAGCTTTCTTT.

V is TRBV5-4 and J is TRBJ2-1; D is perhaps TRBD2 (6 bases). The CDR3 length is 16 residues. Germline assignment: CDR1 SGHNT and CDR2 YYREEE (reference sequence). V shed 2 bases and J shed 8 bases, with 20 bases lying between them. In DNA form, the CDR3 reads TGTGCCAGCAGCTTTTATAAGGTTACTAGCAGCTATGAGCAGTTCTTC. It codes for CASSFYKVTSSYEQFF.

The rearrangement joins TRBV30 to TRBJ1-1; 9 bases agree with TRBD1. Germline V gene data show CDR1 as GTSNPN and CDR2 as SVGIG (reference sequence). V dropped 3 bases and J dropped 3; count of bases not matched to a gene: 5. The CDR3 loop spans 14 amino acids. CDR3 residues: CAWSEGTGHTEAFF. The CDR3 nucleotides read TGTGCCTGGAGCGAAGGGACAGGGCACACTGAAGCTTTCTTT.

The V gene is TRBV27, the J gene TRBJ2-5; a possible D gene is TRBD1 (6 bases). This CDR3 is 14 amino acids long. Trimming took 5 bases from V and 3 from J, leaving 13 bases between them. The germline V gene has CDR1 MNHEY and CDR2 SMNVEV (reference sequence). CDR3 bases: TGTGCCAGCAGTCTGCATGGGGGCAAAGAGACCCAGTACTTC. Its translation: CASSLHGGKETQYF.

This clone was seen only a few times. The V and J genes are TRBV27 and TRBJ1-2; D possibly corresponds to TRBD1 (5 bases). The germline V gene encodes CDR1 MNHEY and CDR2 SMNVEV (reference sequence). This CDR3 is built from 12 residues. V gave up 5 bases and J gave up 5 bases, with 9 bases separating them. CDR3 loop: CASSADTYGYTF. CDR3 DNA sequence: TGTGCCAGCAGTGCGGACACGTATGGCTACACCTTC.